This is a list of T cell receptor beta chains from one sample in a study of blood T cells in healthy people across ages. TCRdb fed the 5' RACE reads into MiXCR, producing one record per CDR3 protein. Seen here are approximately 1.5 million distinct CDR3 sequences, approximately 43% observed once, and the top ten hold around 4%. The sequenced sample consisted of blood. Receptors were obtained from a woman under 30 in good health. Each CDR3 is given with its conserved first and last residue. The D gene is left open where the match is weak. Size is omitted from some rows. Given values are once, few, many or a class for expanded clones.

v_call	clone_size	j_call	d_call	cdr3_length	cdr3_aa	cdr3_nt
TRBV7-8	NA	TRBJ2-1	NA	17	CASSSRPLGGGVDEQFF	TGTGCCAGCAGCTCACGCCCCCTAGGAGGAGGGGTTGATGAGCAGTTCTTC
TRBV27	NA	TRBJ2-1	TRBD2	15	CASSRGTSGKGEQFF	TGTGCCAGCAGCAGAGGGACTAGCGGGAAGGGTGAGCAGTTCTTC
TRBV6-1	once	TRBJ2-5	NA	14	CASSGGGFVETQYF	TGTGCCAGCAGTGGGGGCGGGTTCGTAGAGACCCAGTACTTC
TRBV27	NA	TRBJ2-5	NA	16	CASRPRAGQVRETQYF	TGTGCCAGCAGACCAAGAGCAGGGCAGGTGAGAGAGACCCAGTACTTC
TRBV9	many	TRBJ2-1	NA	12	CASSVADNEQFF	TGTGCCAGCAGCGTAGCCGACAATGAGCAGTTCTTC
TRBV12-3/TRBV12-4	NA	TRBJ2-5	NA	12	CASSRTDDTQYF	TGTGCCAGCAGCCGGACCGACGATACCCAGTACTTC
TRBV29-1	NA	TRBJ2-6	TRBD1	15	CSVENRGSGANVLTF	TGCAGCGTTGAAAACAGGGGTTCTGGGGCCAACGTCCTGACTTTC
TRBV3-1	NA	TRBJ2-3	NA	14	CASSQEWDANTQYF	TGTGCCAGCAGCCAAGAGTGGGACGCGAATACGCAGTATTTT
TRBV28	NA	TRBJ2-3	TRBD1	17	CASSLSRTGGMTDTQYF	TGTGCCAGCAGTTTATCTCGGACAGGGGGTATGACAGATACGCAGTATTTT
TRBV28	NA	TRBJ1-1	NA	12	CASSGTTHTAFF	TGTGCCAGCAGTGGGACAACTCACACGGCTTTCTTT
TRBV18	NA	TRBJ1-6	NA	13	CASTPVENSPLHF	TGTGCCAGCACACCAGTGGAGAATTCACCCCTCCACTTT
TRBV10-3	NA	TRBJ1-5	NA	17	CAISERQVWDSNQPQHF	TGTGCCATCAGTGAGCGACAGGTGTGGGATAGCAATCAGCCCCAGCATTTT
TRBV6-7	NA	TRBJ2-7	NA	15	CASSYITSRPYEQYF	TGTGCCAGCAGTTATATAACTAGTCGGCCCTACGAGCAGTACTTC
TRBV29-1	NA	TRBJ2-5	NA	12	CSVYEGTETQYF	TGCAGCGTCTACGAGGGAACAGAGACCCAGTACTTC
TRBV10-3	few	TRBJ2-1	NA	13	CAISESYNNEQFF	TGTGCCATCAGTGAAAGTTACAACAATGAGCAGTTCTTC
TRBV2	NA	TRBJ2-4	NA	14	CASSEIRSKNIQYF	TGTGCCAGCAGTGAAATCCGGAGCAAAAACATTCAGTACTTC
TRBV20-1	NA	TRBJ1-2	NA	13	CSALEAGDYGYTF	TGCAGTGCCCTAGAGGCAGGGGACTATGGCTACACCTTC
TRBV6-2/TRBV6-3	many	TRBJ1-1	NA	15	CASSFLQGITPEAFF	TGTGCCAGCAGTTTCCTTCAGGGAATCACACCTGAAGCTTTCTTT
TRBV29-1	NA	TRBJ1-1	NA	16	CSVGGRAAGTKSEAFF	TGCAGCGTGGGAGGGAGGGCAGCAGGGACGAAGTCTGAAGCTTTCTTT
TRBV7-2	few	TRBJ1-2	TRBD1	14	CASSFPGTGYGYTF	TGTGCCAGCAGCTTCCCCGGGACAGGTTATGGCTACACCTTC
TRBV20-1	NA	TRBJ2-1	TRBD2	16	CSAHSRSGSSYNEQFF	TGCAGTGCCCACAGCCGGAGCGGGAGCTCCTACAATGAGCAGTTCTTC
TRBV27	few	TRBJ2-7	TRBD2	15	CASSLQASGSSEQYF	TGTGCCAGCAGTTTGCAGGCTAGCGGGAGTAGCGAGCAGTACTTC
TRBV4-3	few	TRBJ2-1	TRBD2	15	CASSQGGAGVVEQFF	TGCGCCAGCAGCCAAGGGGGAGCGGGGGTTGTGGAGCAGTTCTTC
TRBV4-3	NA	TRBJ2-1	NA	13	CASSQERNNEQFF	TGCGCCAGCAGCCAAGAACGGAACAATGAGCAGTTCTTC
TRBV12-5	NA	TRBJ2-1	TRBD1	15	CASGSDGTGYNEQFF	TGTGCTAGTGGCTCCGACGGGACAGGCTACAATGAACAGTTCTTC
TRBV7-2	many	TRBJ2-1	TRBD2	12	CASSLVAGEQFF	TGTGCCAGCAGCTTAGTAGCGGGGGAGCAGTTCTTC
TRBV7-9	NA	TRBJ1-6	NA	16	CASRSRTANYNSPLHF	TGTGCCAGTCGGAGTAGGACGGCTAACTATAATTCACCCCTCCACTTT
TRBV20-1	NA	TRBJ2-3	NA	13	CSAQRRSYCAQYF	TGCAGTGCCCAGAGGCGCTCCTACTGTGCGCAGTATTTT
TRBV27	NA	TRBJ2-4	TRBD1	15	CASSPPTGVGGIQYF	TGTGCCAGCAGTCCACCGACAGGGGTGGGCGGCATTCAGTACTTC
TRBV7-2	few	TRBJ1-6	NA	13	CASSLTQETPLHF	TGTGCCAGCAGCTTAACCCAGGAGACACCCCTCCACTTT
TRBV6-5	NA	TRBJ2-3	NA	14	CATKSRVGTDTQYF	TGTGCCACCAAGTCTCGGGTCGGCACAGATACGCAGTATTTT
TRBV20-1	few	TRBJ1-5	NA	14	CSARVGDGSQPQHF	TGCAGTGCTAGGGTGGGGGACGGTAGTCAGCCCCAGCATTTT
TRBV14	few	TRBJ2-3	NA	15	CASSQGMGVTDTQYF	TGTGCCAGCAGCCAAGGGATGGGAGTCACAGATACGCAGTATTTT
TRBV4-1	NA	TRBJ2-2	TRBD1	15	CASRRQTGSTGELFF	TGCGCCAGCAGACGGCAGACAGGGTCAACCGGGGAGCTGTTTTTT
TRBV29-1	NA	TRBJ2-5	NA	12	CSERTGLETQYF	TGCAGCGAACGCACAGGGCTCGAGACCCAGTACTTC
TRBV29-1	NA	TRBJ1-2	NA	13	CSVESTRDHGYTF	TGCAGCGTTGAATCGACAAGGGACCATGGCTACACCTTC
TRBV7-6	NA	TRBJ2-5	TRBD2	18	CASSLETSGRYGYNEQYF	TGTGCCAGCAGCTTAGAGACTAGCGGGAGGTACGGTTACAATGAGCAGTACTTC
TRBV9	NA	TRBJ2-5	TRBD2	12	CTSGTTHDEQYF	TGTACCAGCGGGACTACGCATGATGAGCAGTACTTC
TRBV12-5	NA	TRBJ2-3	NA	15	CASGLVHGGGDTQYF	TGTGCTAGTGGTTTGGTACACGGGGGCGGAGATACGCAGTATTTT
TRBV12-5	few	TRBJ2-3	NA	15	CASGLVLGGIDTQYF	TGTGCTAGTGGTTTGGTACTTGGGGGAATAGATACGCAGTATTTT
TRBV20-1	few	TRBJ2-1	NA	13	CSAEYKSYNEQFF	TGCAGTGCTGAGTATAAGTCCTACAATGAGCAGTTCTTC
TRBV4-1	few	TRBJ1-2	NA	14	CASSQDLWGGGYTF	TGCGCCAGCAGCCAAGATTTGTGGGGGGGTGGCTACACCTTC
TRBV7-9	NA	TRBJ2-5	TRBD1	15	CASSPTGTGFPEQYF	TGTGCCAGCAGCCCTACCGGGACAGGTTTCCCTGAGCAGTACTTC
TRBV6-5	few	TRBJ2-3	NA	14	CASSYTGRADTQYF	TGTGCCAGCAGTTACACAGGGAGGGCAGATACGCAGTATTTT
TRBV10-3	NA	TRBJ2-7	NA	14	CAIRGGDTTYEQYF	TGTGCCATCAGGGGGGGGGACACCACCTACGAGCAGTACTTC
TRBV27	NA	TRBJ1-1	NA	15	CASSFYKDGNTEAFF	TGTGCCAGCAGTTTTTATAAAGATGGGAACACTGAAGCTTTCTTT
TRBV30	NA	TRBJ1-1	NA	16	CAWSPTGRGTNTEAFF	TGTGCCTGGAGCCCAACAGGGAGGGGAACGAACACTGAAGCTTTCTTT
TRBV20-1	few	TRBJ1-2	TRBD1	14	CSAARQGGFNGYTF	TGCAGTGCGGCCAGACAGGGGGGGTTCAATGGCTACACCTTC
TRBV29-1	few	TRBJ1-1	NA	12	CSVLSSNTEAFF	TGCAGCGTTCTCAGCTCGAACACTGAAGCTTTCTTT
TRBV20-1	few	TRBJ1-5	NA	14	CSARPPLENQPQHF	TGCAGTGCTAGGCCCCCCTTGGAGAACCAGCCCCAGCATTTT
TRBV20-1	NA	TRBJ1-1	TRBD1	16	CSALDPQGASGTEAFF	TGCAGTGCTCTCGACCCGCAGGGGGCTAGTGGGACTGAAGCTTTCTTT
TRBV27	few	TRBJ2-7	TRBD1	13	CASRTGVGGEQYF	TGTGCCAGCAGGACAGGGGTGGGAGGCGAGCAGTACTTC
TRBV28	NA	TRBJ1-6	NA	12	CASTRANSPLHF	TGTGCCAGCACCAGAGCCAATTCACCCCTCCACTTT
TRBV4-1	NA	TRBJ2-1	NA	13	CASSQDMGNEQFF	TGCGCCAGCAGCCAAGATATGGGAAATGAGCAGTTCTTC
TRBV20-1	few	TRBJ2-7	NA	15	CSAPSTYREPYEQYF	TGCAGTGCTCCCTCCACTTACAGGGAACCCTACGAGCAGTACTTC
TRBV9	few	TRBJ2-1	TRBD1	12	CASSVRQGTLFF	TGTGCCAGCAGCGTTCGACAGGGCACATTGTTCTTC
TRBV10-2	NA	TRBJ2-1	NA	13	CASSSVSGNEQFF	TGCGCCAGCAGTTCTGTCAGCGGCAATGAGCAGTTCTTC
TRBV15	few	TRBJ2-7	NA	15	CATSRQGSSDHEQYF	TGTGCCACCAGCAGGCAGGGTTCATCCGACCACGAGCAGTACTTC
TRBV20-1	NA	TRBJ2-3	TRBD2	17	CSARDWASGMGTDTQYF	TGCAGTGCTAGAGATTGGGCTAGCGGGATGGGCACAGATACGCAGTATTTT